This record looks at one T cell receptor beta chain sequence and its context. No antigen is known for it. Base quality data are lacking; no much larger clone is found one base away. One collaborating source in Seattle enrolled patients during active infection and followed them longitudinally through the course of disease. Each collaborating institution followed its own protocols to collect whole blood in K2EDTA tubes. Collaborator samples were shipped for TCRbeta analysis as frozen whole blood, isolated PBMCs, or DNA extracted from either sample type. This specimen belongs to a study of blood T cell repertoires in COVID-19 (dated by TCRdb to about 2020). For the study in its entirety: Samples covering the acute and convalescent phases of COVID-19 were provided by collaborators in the United States, Italy and Spain. Nearly every sample came with metadata listing a de-identified subject ID, COVID-19 status, age in years and sex. The repertoires were released in a freely available public database intended as a resource for research on the immune response to SARS-CoV-2. The material from the prospective study consisted of cDNA or gDNA derived from T cells, B-cell-depleted T cells, or PBMCs. HLA class I and class II types, where available, came from metadata supplied by the sample provider rather than from assay-based typing. Samples were obtained from the ongoing ImmuneRACE study (first 160 participants) and from about 1,300 subjects provided by 6 global collaborators. The dataset comprised deeply sampled blood TCRbeta repertoires from subjects exposed to, actively infected with, or recovered from COVID-19.

At the junction V is shortened by 4 bases and J by 10 bases; bases outside the gene matches: 4. The CDR3, from cysteine to phenylalanine, totals 14 residues. The retained sequence is limited to the CDR3, 42 bases, with the frame set at the first base. CDR1 and CDR2 were assigned from the germline V gene (reference sequence) as LNHNV and YYDKDF. What the work shows at the level of the full study, not this receptor alone: The amount of clinical and demographic metadata varied by source and participant and was provided uncurated.

TCRbeta CDR3 regions were amplified from genomic DNA by means of the immunoSEQ Assay, a bias-controlled multiplex PCR. As for the original processing: Nucleated cell counts per sample were estimated from amplification of reference gene primers within the assay. To quantify the absolute abundance of each unique TCRbeta CDR3 rearrangement, sequence reads were collapsed and filtered. For each sample, productive Simpson clonality was calculated as the square root of Simpson's diversity index over productive rearrangements. TCRdb obtained this table from immuneACCESS and retained in-frame rearrangements with V and J assigned. These tables miss some clones; where compared with another copy, unresolved V genes account for less than half of the shortfall, and the remainder is unexplained. V, J and clone size were drawn from that table, and D and trimming were deduced from the DNA. Recorded for this sample are about 250,000 clones; about 84% of them occurred a single time. The ten largest clones represent 5% to 7% of the sample.

The sample taken for sequencing was peripheral blood. This TCR was recovered from a woman over 75 with COVID-19, enrolled during active disease. The rearrangement combines TRBV15 with TRBJ2-1; 13 bases in the middle match TRBD2. DNA sequence: TGTGCCACCAGCATCCGGACTAGCGGGGGAGAGCAGTTCTTC. It codes for CATSIRTSGGEQFF.